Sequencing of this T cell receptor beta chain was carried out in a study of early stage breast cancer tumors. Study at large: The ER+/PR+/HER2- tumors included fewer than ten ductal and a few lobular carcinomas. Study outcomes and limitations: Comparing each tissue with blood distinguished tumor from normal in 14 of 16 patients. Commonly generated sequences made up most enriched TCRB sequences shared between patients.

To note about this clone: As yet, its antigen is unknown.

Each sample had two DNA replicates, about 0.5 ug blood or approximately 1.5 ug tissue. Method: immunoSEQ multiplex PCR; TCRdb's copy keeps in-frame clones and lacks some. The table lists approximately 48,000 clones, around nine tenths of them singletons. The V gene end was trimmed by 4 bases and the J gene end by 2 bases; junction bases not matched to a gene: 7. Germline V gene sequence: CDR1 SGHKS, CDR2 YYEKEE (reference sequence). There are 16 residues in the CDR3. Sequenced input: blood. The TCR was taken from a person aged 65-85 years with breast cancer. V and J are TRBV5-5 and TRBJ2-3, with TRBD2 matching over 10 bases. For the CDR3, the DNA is TGTGCCAGCAGCGCATTAGCGGGGGGAAACACAGATACGCAGTATTTT. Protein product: CASSALAGGNTDTQYF.